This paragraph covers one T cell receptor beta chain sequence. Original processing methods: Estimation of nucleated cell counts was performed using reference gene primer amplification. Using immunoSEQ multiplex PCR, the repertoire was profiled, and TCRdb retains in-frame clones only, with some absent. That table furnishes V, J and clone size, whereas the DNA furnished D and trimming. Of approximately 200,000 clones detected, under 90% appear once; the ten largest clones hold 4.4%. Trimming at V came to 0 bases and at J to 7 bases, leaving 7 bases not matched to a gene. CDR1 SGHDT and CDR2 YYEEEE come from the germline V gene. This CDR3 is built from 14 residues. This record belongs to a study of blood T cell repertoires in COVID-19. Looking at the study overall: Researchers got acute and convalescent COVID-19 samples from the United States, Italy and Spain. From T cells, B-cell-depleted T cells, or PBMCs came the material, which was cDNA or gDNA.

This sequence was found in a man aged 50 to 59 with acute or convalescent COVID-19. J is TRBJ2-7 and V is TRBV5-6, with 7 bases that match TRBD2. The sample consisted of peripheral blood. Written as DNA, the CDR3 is TGTGCCAGCAGCTTGGGATCTAGCGGAACTGAGCAGTACTTC. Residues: CASSLGSSGTEQYF. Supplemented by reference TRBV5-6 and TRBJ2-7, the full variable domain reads DAGVTQSPTHLIKTRGQQVTLRCSPKSGHDTVSWYQQALGQGPQFIFQYYEEEERQRGNFPDRFSGHQFPNYSSELNVNALLLGDSALYLCASSLGSSGTEQYFGPGTRLTVT.